The sequence of this TCR beta chain was determined in a study of T cell repertoires in cytomegalovirus infection. Study at large: As its CMV epitopes, the study selected recently identified HLA-C-restricted and well-studied HLA-B-restricted targets. Evidence of both CMV infection and a matching HLA type came from public TCR beta signatures.

This clonotype turned up a few times. Its specificity is not known. Via MiXCR, TCRdb re-called the reads, giving one row per CDR3 protein. The sample lists about 180,000 distinct CDR3 sequences, approximately 21% occurring once. The CDR3 runs to 15 residues. From germline, CDR1 is MNHEY and CDR2 SVGAGI. Trimming left V 0 bases short and J 8 bases short, with 16 bases between. The study, taken as a whole, reports: Cumulative frequency of public TCR beta families picked out carriers of CMV plus the relevant HLA. Ex vivo, HLA-C-restricted CMV-specific TCR beta clonotypes prevailed over the rest of the response.

The receptor's source is a human donor in good health (CMV status not recorded). Some clones in this sample may be carry-over from other donors' samples. The gene calls are TRBV6-5 and TRBJ1-2; D gene unclear. Here the sequenced sample was CD8+ T cells from cultured PBMCs, taken from culture after CMV antigen stimulation. The CDR3 DNA reads TGTGCCAGCAGTTACTCAGTCTTCGACCCAAGGGGCTACACCTTC. Its translation: CASSYSVFDPRGYTF.